A selection of T cell receptor beta chains follows, all from one sample in a study of shared clonotypes between healthy human individuals. Assay used: immunoSEQ multiplex PCR; TCRdb lists only in-frame clones, some missing. The sample has about 1.4 million clones, roughly 96% seen once. Sequenced sample: naive CD4+ T cells sorted from blood. The receptor source for this set is a man in his thirties or forties in good health. The CDR3 runs from the conserved cysteine through the conserved F or W. Each record gives: J gene, V gene, clone size, D gene, CDR3 protein, CDR3 DNA. D genes are given only for firm matches. Some rows have no size entry. The others give once, few or many, or a class for an expanded clone.

TRBJ2-1,TRBV6-1,once,NA,CASSEPLISEQFF,TGTGCCAGCAGTGAACCACTAATATCTGAGCAGTTCTTC
TRBJ2-3,TRBV7-2,NA,NA,CASSSTGYWDTQYF,TGTGCCAGCAGCTCAACAGGGTATTGGGATACGCAGTATTTT
TRBJ1-5,TRBV6-6,few,NA,CASTFGGNQPQHF,TGTGCCAGCACCTTCGGTGGCAATCAGCCCCAGCATTTT
TRBJ1-2,TRBV6-5,NA,NA,CASSYSKGPNYGYTF,TGTGCCAGCAGTTACTCGAAGGGTCCTAACTATGGCTACACCTTC
TRBJ2-1,TRBV9,NA,TRBD2,CASSVDPREGHEQFF,TGTGCCAGCAGCGTAGACCCCCGGGAGGGCCACGAGCAGTTCTTC
TRBJ2-7,TRBV15,NA,NA,CATSREGGRSYEQYF,TGTGCCACCAGCAGGGAGGGGGGCAGGTCCTACGAGCAGTACTTC
TRBJ2-7,TRBV7-2,NA,TRBD2,CASSLELAGSYEQYF,TGTGCCAGCAGCTTGGAACTAGCGGGCTCCTACGAGCAGTACTTC
TRBJ2-5,TRBV5-5,NA,TRBD1,CASSSGDRGWETQYF,TGTGCCAGCAGCAGCGGGGACAGGGGCTGGGAGACCCAGTACTTC
TRBJ1-2,TRBV9,NA,NA,CASSISGNYGYTF,TGTGCCAGCAGCATTTCCGGGAACTATGGCTACACCTTC
TRBJ2-5,TRBV7-9,NA,TRBD1,CASSSLGIGTGSAETQYF,TGTGCCAGCAGCTCACTGGGGATAGGGACAGGGTCGGCGGAGACCCAGTACTTC
TRBJ2-2,TRBV10-2,NA,NA,CASSEFLVGNTGELFF,TGCGCCAGCAGTGAGTTTCTAGTGGGGAACACCGGGGAGCTGTTTTTT
TRBJ2-1,TRBV5-6,NA,NA,CASSPLPAHNEQFF,TGTGCCAGCAGCCCTCTTCCCGCCCACAATGAGCAGTTCTTC
TRBJ2-3,TRBV7-9,NA,NA,CASSLDQGLDTQYF,TGTGCCAGCAGCTTAGACCAGGGGTTGGATACGCAGTATTTT
TRBJ2-3,TRBV11-1,NA,NA,CASSLPVLGTPGSTDTQYF,TGTGCCAGCAGCTTACCCGTCCTTGGGACTCCGGGGAGCACAGATACGCAGTATTTT
TRBJ2-2,TRBV30,NA,TRBD1,CAWSVRTGVSGELFF,TGTGCCTGGAGTGTTAGGACAGGGGTTTCCGGGGAGCTGTTTTTT
TRBJ2-1,TRBV18,NA,TRBD2,CASSSGTSEFNEQFF,TGTGCCAGCTCATCCGGGACTAGCGAATTTAATGAGCAGTTCTTC
TRBJ1-4,TRBV18,NA,NA,CASSPGGATNEKLFF,TGTGCCAGCTCACCTGGCGGTGCAACTAATGAAAAACTGTTTTTT
TRBJ2-7,TRBV28,NA,NA,CASRPGRYEQYF,TGTGCCAGCCGTCCAGGCCGATACGAGCAGTACTTC
TRBJ2-5,TRBV4-1,NA,NA,CASSRKETQYF,TGCGCCAGCAGCCGAAAAGAGACCCAGTACTTC
TRBJ2-7,TRBV25-1,NA,NA,CASRGVYEQYF,TGTGCCAGCAGAGGTGTATACGAGCAGTACTTC
TRBJ2-1,TRBV11-2,NA,NA,CASSPPRGDRYNEQFF,TGTGCCAGCAGCCCCCCTAGGGGGGACCGATACAATGAGCAGTTCTTC
TRBJ1-2,TRBV9,NA,TRBD1,CASSVGTVPHGYTF,TGTGCCAGCAGCGTGGGGACAGTACCCCATGGCTACACCTTC